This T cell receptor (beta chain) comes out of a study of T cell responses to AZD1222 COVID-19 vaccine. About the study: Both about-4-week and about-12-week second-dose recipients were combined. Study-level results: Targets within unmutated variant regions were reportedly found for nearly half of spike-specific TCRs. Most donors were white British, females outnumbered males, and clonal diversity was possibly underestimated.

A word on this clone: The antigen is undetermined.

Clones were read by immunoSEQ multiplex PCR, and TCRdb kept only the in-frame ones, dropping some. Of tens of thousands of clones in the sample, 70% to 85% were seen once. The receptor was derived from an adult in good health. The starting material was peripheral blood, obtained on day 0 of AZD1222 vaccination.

The CDR3 loop reads CASTRGQNTEAFF. CDR3 nucleotide sequence: TGTGCCAGCACGAGAGGGCAGAACACTGAAGCTTTCTTT. This chain joins TRBV2 and TRBJ1-1; D gene ambiguous. V was trimmed by 7 bases and J by 1 base, leaving 10 bases between them. The length of the CDR3 is 13 residues. Germline assignment: CDR1 SNHLY and CDR2 FYNNEI.